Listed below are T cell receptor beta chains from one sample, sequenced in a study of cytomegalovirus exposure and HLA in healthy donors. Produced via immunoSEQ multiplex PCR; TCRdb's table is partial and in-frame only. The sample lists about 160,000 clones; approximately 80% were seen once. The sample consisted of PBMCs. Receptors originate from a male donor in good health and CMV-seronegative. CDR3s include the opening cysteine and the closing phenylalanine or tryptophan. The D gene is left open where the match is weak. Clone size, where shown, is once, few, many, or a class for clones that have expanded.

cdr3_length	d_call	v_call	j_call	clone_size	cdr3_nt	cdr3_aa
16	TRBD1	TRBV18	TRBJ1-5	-	TGTGCCAGCTCACTCAACTTACAGGGGGAGAATCAGCCCCAGCATTTT	CASSLNLQGENQPQHF
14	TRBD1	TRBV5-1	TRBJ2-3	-	TGCGCCAGCAGCTGGACAGGGGGAGAGGATACGCAGTATTTT	CASSWTGGEDTQYF
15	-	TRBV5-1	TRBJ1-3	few	TGCGCCAGCAGCCCCTCTCCGGGGGACGGAAACACCATATATTTT	CASSPSPGDGNTIYF
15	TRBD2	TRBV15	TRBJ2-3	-	TGTGCCACCAGCAGAGAAGCGGGAGGTGTGGATACGCAGTATTTT	CATSREAGGVDTQYF
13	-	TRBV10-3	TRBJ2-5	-	TGTGCCATCAGTGGACTGGAACAAGAGACCCAGTACTTC	CAISGLEQETQYF
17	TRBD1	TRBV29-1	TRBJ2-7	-	TGCAGCGTTGAAGGGATGAAAAACAGGGGAAGGGATTCCGAGCAGTACTTC	CSVEGMKNRGRDSEQYF
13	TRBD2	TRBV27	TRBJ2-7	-	TGTGCCAGCGGAGCGGGGGCGTACTACGAGCAGTACTTC	CASGAGAYYEQYF
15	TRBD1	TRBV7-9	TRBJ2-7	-	TGTGCCAGCACCCTATTGACTCGGGACAGAAAATCAGTGGCCTTC	CASTLLTRDRKSVAF
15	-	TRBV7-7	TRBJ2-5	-	TGTGCCAGCAGCCGTGGACCTAGGGGTGAGGAGACCCAGTACTTC	CASSRGPRGEETQYF
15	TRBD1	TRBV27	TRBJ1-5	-	TGTGCCAGCAGTTTATCTCAGGGGGGCAATCAGCCCCAGCATTTT	CASSLSQGGNQPQHF
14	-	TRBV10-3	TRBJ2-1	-	TGTGCCATCAGTGTGCTGTCGGGTTACAATGAGCAGTTCTTC	CAISVLSGYNEQFF
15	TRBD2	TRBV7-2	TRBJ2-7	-	TGTGCCAGCAGCTCCTTGTCGGGACTAGCCTACGAGCAGTACTTC	CASSSLSGLAYEQYF
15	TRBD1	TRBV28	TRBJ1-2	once	TGTGCCAGTGAAACTCAGGGGGTTACTAACTATGGCTACACCTTC	CASETQGVTNYGYTF
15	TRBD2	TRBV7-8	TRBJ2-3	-	TGTGCCAGCAGCCCCCGGGACTACTCCACAGATACGCAGTATTTT	CASSPRDYSTDTQYF
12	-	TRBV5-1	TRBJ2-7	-	TGCGCCAGCAGCTTAGGCGGCTACGAGCAGTACTTC	CASSLGGYEQYF
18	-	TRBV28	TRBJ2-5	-	TGTGCCAGCCGAAAACGGAATTGGGGCAGGGCGTACCAAGAGACCCAGTACTTC	CASRKRNWGRAYQETQYF
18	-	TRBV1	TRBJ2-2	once	TGCACCAGCAGCCACCACGTCTCCGGGACAGGGGACACCGGGGAGCTGTTTTTT	CTSSHHVSGTGDTGELFF
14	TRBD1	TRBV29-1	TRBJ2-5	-	TGCAGCGTTGAACCAACAGGGGGCCTAGAGACCCAGTACTTC	CSVEPTGGLETQYF
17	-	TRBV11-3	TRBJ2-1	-	TGTGCCAGCAGCGGCCCCGGCGCGACAGGAGCCTACAATGAGCAGTTCTTC	CASSGPGATGAYNEQFF
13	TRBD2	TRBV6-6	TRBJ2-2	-	TGTGCCAGCAGCCCTAGCGGGTCCGGGGAGCTGTTTTTT	CASSPSGSGELFF
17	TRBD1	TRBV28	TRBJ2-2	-	TGTGCCAGCAGTTTACTATGGGGACAGGGATACACCGGGGAGCTGTTTTTT	CASSLLWGQGYTGELFF
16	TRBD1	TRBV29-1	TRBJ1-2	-	TGCAGCGTAGCCAAATCGGGACAGGGGGCTTACTATGGCTACACCTTC	CSVAKSGQGAYYGYTF
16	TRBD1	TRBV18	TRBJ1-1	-	TGTGCCAGCTCACCAAGACAGGGCGGCATGAACACTGAAGCTTTCTTT	CASSPRQGGMNTEAFF
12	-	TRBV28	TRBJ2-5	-	TGTGCCAGCAGTTGGGGAGAGGAGACCCAGTACTTC	CASSWGEETQYF
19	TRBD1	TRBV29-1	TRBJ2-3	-	TGCAGCGTTGCTCGTGTGTTGACAGGGCTGGGGACGTTAGCAGATACGCAGTATTTT	CSVARVLTGLGTLADTQYF
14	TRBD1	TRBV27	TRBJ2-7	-	TGTGCCAGCAGTCCATGGGACAGAATCTACGAGCAGTACTTC	CASSPWDRIYEQYF
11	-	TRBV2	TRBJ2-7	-	TGTGCCAGCGGGGGGGCCAACGAGCAGTACTTC	CASGGANEQYF
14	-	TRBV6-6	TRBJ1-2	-	TGTGCCAGCAGTTACTCGAGGACTAACTATGGCTACACCTTC	CASSYSRTNYGYTF
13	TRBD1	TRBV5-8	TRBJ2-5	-	TGTGCCAGTTTACAGGGGGCGAAAGAGACCCAGTACTTC	CASLQGAKETQYF
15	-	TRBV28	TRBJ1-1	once	TGTGCCAGCAGTTTACTTCCCCTAGGGGGTACTGAAGCTTTCTTT	CASSLLPLGGTEAFF
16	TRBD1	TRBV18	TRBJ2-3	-	TGTGCCAGCTCACCTGACAGGGGGCGCGACACAGATACGCAGTATTTT	CASSPDRGRDTDTQYF
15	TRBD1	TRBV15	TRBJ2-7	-	TGTGCCACCAGCAGACCCTCCCGGGACAGGGAAAAGCAGTACTTC	CATSRPSRDREKQYF
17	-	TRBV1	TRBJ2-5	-	TGCACCAGCAGCCAAGTCTCGGACTATTTGTGGCGAGAGACCCAGTACTTC	CTSSQVSDYLWRETQYF
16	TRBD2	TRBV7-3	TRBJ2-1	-	TGTGCCAGCAGCTTTAGCGGGGGGGCCTCCTACAATGAGCAGTTCTTC	CASSFSGGASYNEQFF
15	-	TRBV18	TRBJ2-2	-	TGTGCCAGCTCACCACCGAGGGTGAACACCGGGGAGCTGTTTTTT	CASSPPRVNTGELFF
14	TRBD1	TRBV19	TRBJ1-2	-	TGTGCCAGCCTTTCGGGACAGGGAAGCAACGGCTACACCTTC	CASLSGQGSNGYTF
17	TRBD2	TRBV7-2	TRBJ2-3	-	TGTGCCAGCAGCTTACGACTAGCGGGGGGGCCAACAGATACGCAGTATTTT	CASSLRLAGGPTDTQYF
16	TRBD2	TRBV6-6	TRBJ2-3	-	TGTGCCACCAACTTTGGTAGCGGGAGGGCCCCAGATACGCAGTATTTT	CATNFGSGRAPDTQYF
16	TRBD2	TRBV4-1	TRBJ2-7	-	TGCGCCAGCAGCCAAGTTGCAGCGGGAAGGGGCTACGAGCAGTACTTC	CASSQVAAGRGYEQYF
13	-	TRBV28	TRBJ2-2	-	TGTGCCAGCAGTTTATCGGGGACCGGGGAGCTGTTTTTT	CASSLSGTGELFF
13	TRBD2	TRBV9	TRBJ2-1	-	TGTGCCAGCAACCTAGCGGGAGTTAAAGAGCAGTTCTTC	CASNLAGVKEQFF
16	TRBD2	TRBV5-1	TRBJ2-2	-	TGCGCCAGCAGCAGTACTAGCGGGGGGGGAACCGGGGAGCTGTTTTTT	CASSSTSGGGTGELFF
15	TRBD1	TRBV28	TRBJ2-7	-	TGTGCCAGCAGACTTCACGGGGGACAGGGGAGTTTGCAGTACTTC	CASRLHGGQGSLQYF
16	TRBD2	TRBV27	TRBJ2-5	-	TGTGCCAGCAGTAGAGGGTCACTAGCGGGGCAAGAGACCCAGTACTTC	CASSRGSLAGQETQYF
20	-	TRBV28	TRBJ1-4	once	TGTGCCACAAGAGAAGTTCGGGTCCACCTTCCCCCTGGGACTAATGAAAAACTGTTTTTT	CATREVRVHLPPGTNEKLFF
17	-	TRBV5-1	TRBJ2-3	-	TGCGCCAGCAGCTTGGCAGGGGGGTGGCAAAAGACAGATACGCAGTATTTT	CASSLAGGWQKTDTQYF
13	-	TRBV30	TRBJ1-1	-	TGTGCCTGGAGTTCAGGGATGAACACTGAAGCTTTCTTT	CAWSSGMNTEAFF
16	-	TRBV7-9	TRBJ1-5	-	TGTGCCAGCAGCTTATCTCTCGGGTATAGCAATCAGCCCCAGCATTTT	CASSLSLGYSNQPQHF
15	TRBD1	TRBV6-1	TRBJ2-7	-	TGTGCCAGCAGGTTGGGACAGGTCACCCAATACGAGCAGTACTTC	CASRLGQVTQYEQYF
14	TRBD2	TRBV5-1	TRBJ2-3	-	TGCGCCAGCAGCTCCGGGGGGTTGACGGATACGCAGTATTTT	CASSSGGLTDTQYF
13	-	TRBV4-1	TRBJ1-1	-	TGCGCCAGCAGCCTTGGGCAGAACACTGAAGCTTTCTTT	CASSLGQNTEAFF